Listed below are T cell receptor beta chains from one sample, sequenced in a study of early T cells in non-severe SARS-CoV-2 infection. TCRdb ran MiXCR on the 5' RACE reads and lists one entry per CDR3 protein. The table shows about 69,000 distinct CDR3 sequences, with more than 9.5% occurring only once. The specimen comprised whole blood, sampled at baseline. All receptors come from an adult who was a healthcare worker with PCR-confirmed SARS-CoV-2 infection or an uninfected control (not recorded which). The CDR3 runs from the conserved cysteine through the conserved F or W.

v_gene	CDR3aa
TRBV29-1	CSARDSSGANVLTF
TRBV20-1	CSARDSGEGDTSPLHF
TRBV18	CASSPTNGNSPLHF
TRBV30	CAWNSGGAWNEQFF
TRBV6-2/TRBV6-3	CASSYRSGNTIYF
TRBV20-1	CSAREPIAGLQFF
TRBV20-1	CSPVGPAPLETQYF
TRBV9	CASSVEGLETQYF
TRBV19	CASMGAGSPGNTIYF
TRBV7-7	CASSLGQKAEQYF
TRBV19	CASVGATGELFF
TRBV2	CARLGRQETQYF
TRBV7-2	CASSLEQGRYNEQFF
TRBV11-2	CASSQDRYEQYF